This TCR beta chain was identified in a study of T cells in Graves' hyperthyroidism and ophthalmopathy. Study observations and caveats: Model predictions of ophthalmopathy came a median about 6.3 months before onset.

In this sample, this clonotype turned up many times. Its specificity is not known. Amplification of TCR beta CDR3 regions was performed using RNA transcripts as template. HTBI primers were employed in a first-round RT-PCR of the TCR CDR3. In TCRdb, the multiplex PCR reads were re-called with MiXCR into one record per CDR3 protein. The sample has about 160,000 distinct CDR3 sequences, roughly 10% seen once. Trimming pared 4 bases from V and 9 bases from J, leaving 17 bases between. Germline assignment: CDR1 SGHKS and CDR2 YYEKEE (reference sequence). The CDR3 runs to 15 residues. Diagnoses were established using clinical symptoms, serum thyroxine and TRAb, thyroid ultrasound and orbital computed tomography. From 10 ml of fresh peripheral blood, PBMCs were isolated.

The sequencing input was blood. The sequence derives from a young woman with Graves' hyperthyroidism that later progressed to Graves' ophthalmopathy. V usage is TRBV5-5 and J usage is TRBJ1-6, with a weak D call TRBD1 (6 bases). The CDR3: CASSGLQGSGSPLHF. The CDR3 nucleotides are TGTGCCAGCAGCGGCCTGCAGGGGTCAGGTTCACCCCTCCACTTT.